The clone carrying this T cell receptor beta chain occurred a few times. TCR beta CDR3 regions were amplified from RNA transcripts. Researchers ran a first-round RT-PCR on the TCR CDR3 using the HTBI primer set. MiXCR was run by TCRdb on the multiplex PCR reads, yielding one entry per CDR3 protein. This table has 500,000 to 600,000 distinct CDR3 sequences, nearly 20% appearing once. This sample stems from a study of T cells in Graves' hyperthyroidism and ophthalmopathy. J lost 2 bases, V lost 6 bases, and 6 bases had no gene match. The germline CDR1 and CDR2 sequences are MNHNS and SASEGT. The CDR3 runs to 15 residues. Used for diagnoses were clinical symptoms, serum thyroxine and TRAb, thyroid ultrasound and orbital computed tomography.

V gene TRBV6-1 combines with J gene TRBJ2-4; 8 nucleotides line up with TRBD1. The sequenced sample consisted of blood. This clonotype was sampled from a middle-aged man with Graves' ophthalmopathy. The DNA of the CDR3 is TGTGCCAGCAGCGGACAGGGACTCTCCAAAAACATTCAGTACTTC. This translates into CASSGQGLSKNIQYF.